This T cell receptor (beta chain) was captured by sequencing in a study of T and B cells in COVID-19 patients. Blood genomic DNA input for TRB amplification was 250-500 ng. Worth noting for this clonotype: A much larger clone lies one base from this, so it may be a read error.

TRB rearrangements were amplified by multiplex PCR with BIOMED2 TRB-A/B primers. TCRdb recomputed calls from the multiplex PCR reads with MiXCR, one row per CDR3 protein. This repertoire shows approximately 4,100 distinct CDR3 sequences, about 26% found once; its top ten account for about two fifths. The germline V gene has CDR1 MNHEY and CDR2 SVGAGI. CDR3 length: 13 amino acids. The sequenced material came from blood. The V gene is TRBV6-5, the J gene TRBJ1-1, with a weak D call TRBD1 (6 bases). The clonotype comes from a human donor with active COVID-19. The donor label of this sample is uncertain. CDR3 protein: CASSTGMNSEAFF. Here the CDR3 DNA reads TGTGCCAGCAGTACAGGGATGAACTCTGAAGCTTTCTTT.